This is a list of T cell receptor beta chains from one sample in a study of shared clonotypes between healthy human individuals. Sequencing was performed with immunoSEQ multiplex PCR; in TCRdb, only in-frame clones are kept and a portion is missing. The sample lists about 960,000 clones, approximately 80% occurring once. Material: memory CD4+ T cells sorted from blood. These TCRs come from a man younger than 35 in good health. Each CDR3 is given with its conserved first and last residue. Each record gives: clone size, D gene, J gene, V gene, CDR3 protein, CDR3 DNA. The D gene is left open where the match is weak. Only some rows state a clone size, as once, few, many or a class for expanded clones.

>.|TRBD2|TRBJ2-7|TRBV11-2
CASGRDYSTYEQYF
TGTGCCAGCGGACGGGACTACTCGACCTACGAGCAGTACTTC
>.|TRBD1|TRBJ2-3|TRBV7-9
CASSAPGTGAPDTQYF
TGTGCCAGCAGCGCTCCCGGGACAGGGGCTCCAGATACGCAGTATTTT
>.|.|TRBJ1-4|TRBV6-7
CASTGSNEKLFF
TGTGCCAGCACAGGGTCCAATGAAAAACTGTTTTTT
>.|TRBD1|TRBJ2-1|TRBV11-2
CASSQRQGNNEQFF
TGTGCCAGCAGCCAGAGACAGGGAAACAATGAGCAGTTCTTC
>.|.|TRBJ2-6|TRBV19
CAVSPGTGANVLTF
TGTGCCGTATCACCAGGGACCGGGGCCAACGTCCTGACTTTC
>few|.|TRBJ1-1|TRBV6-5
CASSLNQDPNTEAFF
TGTGCCAGCAGTTTGAATCAGGACCCGAACACTGAAGCTTTCTTT
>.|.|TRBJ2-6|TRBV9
CASSPGGTGLVASGANVLTF
TGTGCCAGCAGCCCGGGAGGGACAGGCCTCGTAGCTTCTGGGGCCAACGTCCTGACTTTC
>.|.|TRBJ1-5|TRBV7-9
CASSLGWGFDQPQHF
TGTGCCAGCAGCTTAGGTTGGGGTTTCGATCAGCCCCAGCATTTT
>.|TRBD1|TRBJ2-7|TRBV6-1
CASRTRQGLVEQYF
TGTGCCAGCCGGACCCGACAGGGTTTGGTCGAGCAGTACTTC
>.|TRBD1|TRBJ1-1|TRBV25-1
CASSGHTGGASEAFF
TGTGCCAGCAGTGGTCATACAGGGGGCGCTTCAGAAGCTTTCTTT
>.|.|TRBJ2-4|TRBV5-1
CASSLYSLSGTNCF
TGCGCCAGCAGCTTGTATTCTCTCTCCGGGACAAACTGCTTC
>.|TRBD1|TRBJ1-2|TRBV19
CASSIDRDRVFYGYTF
TGTGCCAGTAGTATAGACCGGGACAGGGTGTTCTATGGCTACACCTTC
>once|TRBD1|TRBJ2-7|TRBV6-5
CASKFGTGAYEQYF
TGTGCCAGCAAATTCGGGACAGGGGCTTACGAGCAGTACTTC
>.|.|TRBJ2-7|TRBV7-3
CASSLNGGEQYF
TGTGCCAGCAGCTTAAATGGTGGCGAGCAGTACTTC
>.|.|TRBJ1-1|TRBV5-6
CASTSMEATEAFF
TGTGCCAGCACCTCTATGGAAGCTACTGAAGCTTTCTTT
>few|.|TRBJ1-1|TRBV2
CALQWTRATEAFF
TGTGCCCTCCAATGGACAAGGGCCACTGAAGCTTTCTTT
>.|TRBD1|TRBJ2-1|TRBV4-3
CASSQERTGVGNEQFF
TGCGCCAGCAGCCAAGAGCGGACAGGGGTAGGCAATGAGCAGTTCTTC
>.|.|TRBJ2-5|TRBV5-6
CASRLGADQETQYF
TGTGCCAGCAGGTTAGGAGCGGACCAAGAGACCCAGTACTTC
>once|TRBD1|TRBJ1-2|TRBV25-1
CASSGQGANYGYTF
TGTGCCAGCAGTGGACAGGGGGCTAACTATGGCTACACCTTC
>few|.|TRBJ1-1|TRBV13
CASSTVSPLSVRNTEAFF
TGTGCCAGCAGCACAGTCTCCCCTCTTTCGGTCCGGAACACTGAAGCTTTCTTT
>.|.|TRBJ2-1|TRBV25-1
CASRAEAGKGHEQFF
TGTGCCAGCAGGGCCGAGGCAGGGAAGGGGCATGAGCAGTTCTTC
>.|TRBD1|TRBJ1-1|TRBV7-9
CASSSTGGSSMNTEAFF
TGTGCCAGCAGCTCTACAGGGGGCTCTTCAATGAACACTGAAGCTTTCTTT
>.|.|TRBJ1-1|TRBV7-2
CASSREAEAFF
TGTGCCAGCAGCCGAGAGGCTGAAGCTTTCTTT
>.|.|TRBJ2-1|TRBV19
CASSPIPSGSSYNEQFF
TGTGCCAGTAGCCCCATCCCCTCTGGCAGCTCCTACAATGAGCAGTTCTTC
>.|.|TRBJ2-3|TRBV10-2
CASSRDRDTQYF
TGCGCCAGCAGTCGGGACCGTGATACGCAGTATTTT
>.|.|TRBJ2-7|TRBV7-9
CASSLMYEQYF
TGTGCCAGCAGCTTAATGTACGAGCAGTACTTC
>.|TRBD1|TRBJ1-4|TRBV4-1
CASSQDPRGLFGEKLFF
TGCGCCAGCAGCCAAGATCCCAGGGGGCTCTTCGGTGAAAAACTGTTTTTT
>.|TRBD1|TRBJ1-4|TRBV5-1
CASSPDGQGRNEKLFF
TGCGCCAGCAGCCCTGACGGACAGGGGCGTAATGAAAAACTGTTTTTT
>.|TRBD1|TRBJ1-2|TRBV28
CASSFNDRGLVYGYTF
TGTGCCAGCAGTTTCAACGACAGGGGGCTGGTCTATGGCTACACCTTC
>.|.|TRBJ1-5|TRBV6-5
CASSPSGRRPQHF
TGTGCCAGCAGTCCGTCGGGGCGCCGGCCCCAGCATTTT
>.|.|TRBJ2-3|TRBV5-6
CASSLEARGQDTQYF
TGTGCCAGCAGCTTGGAGGCGCGGGGTCAGGATACGCAGTATTTT
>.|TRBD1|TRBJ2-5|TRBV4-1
CASSRMTGSETQYF
TGCGCCAGCAGCCGAATGACAGGGTCGGAGACCCAGTACTTC
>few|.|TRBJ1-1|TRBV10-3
CAISRGRNTEAFF
TGTGCCATCTCGCGAGGCCGAAACACTGAAGCTTTCTTT
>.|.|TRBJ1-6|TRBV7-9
CASSLTGSLSPLHF
TGTGCCAGCAGCTTAACAGGTTCCCTTTCACCCCTCCACTTT
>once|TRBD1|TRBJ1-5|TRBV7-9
CASSQQGILGKNQPQHF
TGTGCCAGCAGCCAACAGGGGATCCTCGGGAAGAATCAGCCCCAGCATTTT
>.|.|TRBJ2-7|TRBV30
CACRSAGGTYEQYF
TGTGCCTGCCGAAGCGCCGGGGGCACCTACGAGCAGTACTTC
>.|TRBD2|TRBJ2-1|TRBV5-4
CASSPGLAGGYNEQFF
TGTGCCAGCAGCCCCGGACTAGCGGGGGGCTACAATGAGCAGTTCTTC
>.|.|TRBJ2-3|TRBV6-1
CASSEAGRGDTQYF
TGTGCCAGCAGTGAAGCAGGACGGGGGGATACGCAGTATTTT
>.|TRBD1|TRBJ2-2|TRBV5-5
CASSLHGQGVTGELFF
TGTGCCAGCAGCTTGCACGGACAGGGAGTCACCGGGGAGCTGTTTTTT
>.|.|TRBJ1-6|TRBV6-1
CASRDSVSPLHF
TGTGCCAGCAGAGACTCCGTTTCACCCCTCCACTTT
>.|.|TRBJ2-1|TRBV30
CAWSVLSNEQFF
TGTGCCTGGAGTGTCCTCTCCAATGAGCAGTTCTTC
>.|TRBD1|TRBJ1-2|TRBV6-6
CASSPRGAAVGGYTF
TGTGCCAGCAGCCCCAGGGGGGCCGCCGTGGGAGGCTACACCTTC
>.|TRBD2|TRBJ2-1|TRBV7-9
CASSFGGGSKAGTYNEQFF
TGTGCCAGCAGCTTTGGCGGCGGGAGTAAGGCAGGGACCTACAATGAGCAGTTCTTC
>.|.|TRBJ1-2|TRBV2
CASSERREPNYGYTF
TGTGCCAGCAGTGAAAGAAGGGAACCTAACTATGGCTACACCTTC
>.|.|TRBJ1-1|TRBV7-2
CASSPLGTTEAFF
TGTGCCAGCAGCCCGCTCGGTACCACTGAAGCTTTCTTT
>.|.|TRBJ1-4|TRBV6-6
CASSYGQRSEKLFF
TGTGCCAGCAGTTACGGACAGAGAAGCGAAAAACTGTTTTTT
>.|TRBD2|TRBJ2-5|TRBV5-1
CASSLAGGQETQYF
TGCGCCAGCAGCTTAGCGGGAGGGCAAGAGACCCAGTACTTC
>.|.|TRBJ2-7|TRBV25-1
CASGGTAPIAFEQYF
TGTGCCAGCGGCGGGACAGCCCCAATCGCCTTTGAGCAGTACTTC
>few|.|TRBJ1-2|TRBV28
CASSLRYGYTF
TGTGCCAGCAGCCTAAGGTATGGCTACACCTTC
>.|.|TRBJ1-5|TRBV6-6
CASSYMPPKDQPQHF
TGTGCCAGCAGTTACATGCCACCTAAGGATCAGCCCCAGCATTTT
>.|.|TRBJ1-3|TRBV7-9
CASSSEGTTIYF
TGTGCCAGCAGCTCCGAAGGAACTACCATATATTTT
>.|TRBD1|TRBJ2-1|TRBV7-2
CASSYRTGLNEQFF
TGTGCCAGCAGCTATCGGACAGGGCTCAATGAGCAGTTCTTC
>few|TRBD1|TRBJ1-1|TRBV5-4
CASSPYTGGMNTEAFF
TGTGCCAGCAGCCCTTACACAGGGGGGATGAACACTGAAGCTTTCTTT
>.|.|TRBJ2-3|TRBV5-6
CASSRAFSDTQYF
TGTGCCAGCAGCCGCGCCTTTTCAGATACGCAGTATTTT